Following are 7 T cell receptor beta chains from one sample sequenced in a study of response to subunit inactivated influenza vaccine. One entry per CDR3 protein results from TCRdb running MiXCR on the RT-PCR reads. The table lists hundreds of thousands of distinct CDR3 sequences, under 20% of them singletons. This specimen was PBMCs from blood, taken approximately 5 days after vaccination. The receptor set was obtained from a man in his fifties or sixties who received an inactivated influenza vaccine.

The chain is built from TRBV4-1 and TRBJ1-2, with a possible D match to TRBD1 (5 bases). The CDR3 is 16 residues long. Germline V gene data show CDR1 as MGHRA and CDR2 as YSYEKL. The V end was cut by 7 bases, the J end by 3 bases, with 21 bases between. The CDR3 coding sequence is TGCGCCAGCACCCCCACCATTCAGGGTGCCGACTATGGCTACACCTTC. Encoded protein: CASTPTIQGADYGYTF.

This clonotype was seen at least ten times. In nucleotides, the CDR3 is TGCAGTGCTGGGTCCTCGCGGGGGAGCACAGATACGCAGTATTTT. The encoded protein is CSAGSSRGSTDTQYF. V gene TRBV20-1 combines with J gene TRBJ2-3, with 7 bases aligning to TRBD2. This CDR3 is built from 15 residues. CDR1 and CDR2 (germline): DFQATT, SNEGSKA (reference sequence). The V and J ends lost 5 bases and 0 bases, in that order; junction bases with no gene match: 8.

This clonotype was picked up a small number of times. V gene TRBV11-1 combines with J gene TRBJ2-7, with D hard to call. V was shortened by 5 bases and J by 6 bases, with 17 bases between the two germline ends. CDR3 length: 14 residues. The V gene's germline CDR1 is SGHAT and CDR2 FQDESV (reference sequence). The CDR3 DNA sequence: TGTGCCAGCAGCCCTACGGCCTCCCGGGTCGAGCAGTACTTC. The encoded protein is CASSPTASRVEQYF.

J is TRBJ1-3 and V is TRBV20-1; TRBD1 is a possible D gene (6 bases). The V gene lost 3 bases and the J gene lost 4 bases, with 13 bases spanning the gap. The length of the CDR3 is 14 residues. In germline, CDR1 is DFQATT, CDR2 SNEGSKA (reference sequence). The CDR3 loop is CSARQRGEGNTIYF. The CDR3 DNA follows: TGCAGTGCTAGGCAAAGGGGGGAGGGAAACACCATATATTTT.

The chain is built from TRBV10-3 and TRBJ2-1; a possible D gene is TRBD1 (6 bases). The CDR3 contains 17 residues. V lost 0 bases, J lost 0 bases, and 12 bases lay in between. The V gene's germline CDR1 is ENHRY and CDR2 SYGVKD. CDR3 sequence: CAISESGAFSSYNEQFF. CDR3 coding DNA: TGTGCCATCAGTGAGTCGGGGGCTTTTAGCTCCTACAATGAGCAGTTCTTC.

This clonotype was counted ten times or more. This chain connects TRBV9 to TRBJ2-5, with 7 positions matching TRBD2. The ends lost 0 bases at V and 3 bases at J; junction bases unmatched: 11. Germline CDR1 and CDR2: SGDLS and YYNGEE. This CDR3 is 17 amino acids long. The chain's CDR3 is CASSVGASGGFEETQYF. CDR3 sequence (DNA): TGTGCCAGCAGCGTAGGGGCTAGCGGAGGATTCGAAGAGACCCAGTACTTC.

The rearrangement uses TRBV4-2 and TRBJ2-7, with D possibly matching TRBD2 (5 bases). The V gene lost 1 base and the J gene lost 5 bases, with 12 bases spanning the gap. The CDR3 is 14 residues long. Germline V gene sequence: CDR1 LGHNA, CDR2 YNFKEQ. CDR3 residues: CASSQVGGLDEQYF. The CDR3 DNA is TGTGCCAGCAGCCAAGTAGGTGGACTTGACGAGCAGTACTTC.